The T cell receptor beta chain described here comes from a study of T cells in tumors after PD-1 blockade. Profiled with immunoSEQ multiplex PCR; TCRdb holds only in-frame clones, not every one. The sample has about 33,000 clones, around 80% seen once. The junction had 8 bases not matched to a gene; V was cut back by 8 bases and J by 9 bases. The CDR3 contains 13 residues. The V and J genes are TRBV12-3 or TRBV12-4 and TRBJ2-4, with TRBD2 matching over 9 bases. Here the sequenced sample was PBMCs, taken before anti-PD-1 treatment. The TCR sequence derives from a human donor with basal cell carcinoma. CDR3 DNA sequence: TGTGCCAGCCAGCGGGGGGTAGGCGTCATTCAGTACTTC. The encoded protein is CASQRGVGVIQYF.